The 28 T cell receptor beta chains below all came from one sample that was sequenced in a study of blood T cell repertoires in COVID-19. The table came from immunoSEQ multiplex PCR; TCRdb's copy has only in-frame clones and leaves some out. Altogether over 400,000 clones are present, about 88% being singletons, with the ten largest covering more than 7.5%. Sequencing was performed on PBMCs or T cells enriched from blood (not recorded which). The receptors come from a woman in her sixties who had recovered from COVID-19.

The chain joins TRBV3-1 (or the pseudogene TRBV3-2) to TRBJ1-5; TRBD1 might be the D (5 bases). V gave up 3 bases and J gave up 7 bases, with 13 bases separating them. The CDR3 length is 14 residues. Germline V gene data show CDR1 as LGHDT and CDR2 as YNNKEL (reference sequence). The CDR3 region is CASSHWGVDQPQHF. The DNA of the CDR3 is TGTGCCAGCAGCCATTGGGGGGTAGACCAGCCCCAGCATTTT.

This sequence joins TRBV5-1 and TRBJ2-2, with 10 bases aligning to TRBD1. CDR1 and CDR2 (germline): SGHRS, YFSETQ. The CDR3 extends over 15 amino acids. The J segment lost 5 bases and the V segment lost 5 bases, leaving 6 bases of the junction unmatched. As DNA, the CDR3 is TGCGCCAGCAGTTCGTGGACAGGGGGGACCGGGGAGCTGTTTTTT. This gives the protein CASSSWTGGTGELFF. The entire variable domain, with the rest obtained from reference TRBV5-1 and TRBJ2-2, is as follows: KAGVTQTPRYLIKTRGQQVTLSCSPISGHRSVSWYQQTPGQGLQFLFEYFSETQRNKGNFPGRFSGRQFSNSRSEMNVSTLELGDSALYLCASSSWTGGTGELFFGEGSRLTVL.

This rearrangement joins TRBV5-5 to TRBJ1-6; D is unresolved. The CDR3 contains 15 residues. V lost 4 bases and J lost 7, with 15 bases in between. Germline values: CDR1 SGHKS, CDR2 YYEKEE (reference sequence). The CDR3 spells CASSPPESWNSPLHF. In DNA form, the CDR3 reads TGTGCCAGCAGCCCCCCCGAGAGCTGGAATTCACCCCTCCACTTT.

The rearrangement uses TRBV27 and TRBJ2-7; 7 bases line up with TRBD2. V dropped 5 bases and J dropped 3; count of bases not matched to a gene: 10. Germline lookup yields CDR1 MNHEY and CDR2 SMNVEV (reference sequence). The CDR3 consists of 15 residues. The CDR3 region is CASSPKLGDYYEQYF. CDR3 in DNA: TGTGCCAGCAGTCCCAAGCTCGGGGACTACTACGAGCAGTACTTC.

Only one count was recorded for this clone. The chain recombines TRBV4-1 with TRBJ2-1, with 7 bases fitting TRBD1. V shed 3 bases and J 9 bases; nucleotides not matched to a gene: 14. The germline V gene has CDR1 MGHRA and CDR2 YSYEKL. The length of the CDR3 is 16 residues. The CDR3, as DNA: TGCGCCAGCAGCCAGCCGACAGGGCATAGAGGTGGTGAGCAGTTCTTC. Amino acids: CASSQPTGHRGGEQFF.

Regarding this clone: The sample contains more than one DNA sequence encoding this CDR3. The chain carries TRBV30 and TRBJ1-5; no firm D call. The germline V gene encodes CDR1 GTSNPN and CDR2 SVGIG (reference sequence). Between the trimmed V and J ends, which lost 0 bases and 4 bases, there was a span of 7 bases. CDR3 length equals 13 residues. The CDR3 here is CAWSVGGNQPQHF. CDR3 in DNA: TGTGCCTGGAGTGTCGGAGGGAATCAGCCCCAGCATTTT.

The chain combines TRBV6-5 with TRBJ1-5; D unclear. The CDR3 has 15 residues. Germline CDR1 reads MNHEY; CDR2 reads SVGAGI. V shed 0 bases and J shed 2 bases, with 8 bases lying between them. CDR3 bases: TGTGCCAGCAGTTACTCGATCGGGGGCAATCAGCCCCAGCATTTT. This encodes CASSYSIGGNQPQHF.

The chain carries TRBV29-1 and TRBJ1-6; the D is unclear. This CDR3 comprises 14 residues. CDR1 is SQVTM and CDR2 is ANQGSEA in the germline V gene. Trimming pared 4 bases from V and 7 bases from J, leaving 14 bases between. The CDR3 region has the DNA TGCAGCGTTGTGGAGGGCGGAGTGAATTCACCCCTCCACTTT. Translated: CSVVEGGVNSPLHF.

The chain employs TRBV5-6 and TRBJ1-5; D call uncertain. CDR1 and CDR2 (germline): SGHDT, YYEEEE. With 0 bases removed from V and 5 bases from J, the gap between germline ends came to 6 bases. The CDR3 contains 13 residues. CDR3 loop: CASSLERDQPQHF. For the CDR3, the DNA is TGTGCCAGCAGCTTGGAACGGGATCAGCCCCAGCATTTT.

This clone appeared once. The V and J genes are TRBV11-2 and TRBJ2-3, with TRBD2 matching over 8 bases. This CDR3 is 16 amino acids long. V lost 5 bases and J lost 8; bases outside the gene matches: 15. Germline lookup yields CDR1 SGHAT and CDR2 FQNNGV. This CDR3 reads CASSRGGGTQPGTQYF. The DNA for the CDR3 is TGTGCCAGCAGCCGCGGCGGGGGGACTCAACCGGGTACGCAGTATTTT.

The V gene is TRBV27, the J gene TRBJ1-1; a weak D match, TRBD1 (5 bases). The CDR3 consists of 15 residues. Trimming removed 7 bases from V and 0 bases from J, with 15 bases in between. From germline, CDR1 is MNHEY and CDR2 SMNVEV (reference sequence). The CDR3 sequence: CASTRRGTLNTEAFF. The CDR3 DNA reads as TGTGCCAGCACCCGAAGGGGAACACTGAACACTGAAGCTTTCTTT.

The rearrangement links TRBV10-1 to TRBJ1-5; the D gene is possibly TRBD1 (6 bases). The germline CDR1 and CDR2 sequences are WNHNN and SYGVQD (reference sequence). This CDR3 comprises 13 residues. Trimming removed 3 bases from V and 11 bases from J, with 14 bases in between. The CDR3 nucleotides read TGCGCCAGCAGTGAATGGGAGGGGGGGGCCCAGCATTTT. Residues: CASSEWEGGAQHF.

J is TRBJ1-1 and V is TRBV6-5; the match to TRBD1 covers 7 bases. Germline V lookup: CDR1 MNHEY, CDR2 SVGAGI. The J segment lost 7 bases and the V segment lost 0 bases, leaving 8 bases of the junction unmatched. The CDR3 totals 15 residues. Here the CDR3 reads CASSYSPLQGIEAFF. In DNA form, the CDR3 reads TGTGCCAGCAGTTACTCACCCTTACAGGGGATTGAAGCTTTCTTT.

This chain connects TRBV2 to TRBJ1-4; 7 positions match TRBD1. This CDR3 has 14 amino acids. Germline CDR1 and CDR2: SNHLY and FYNNEI. Unmatched junction bases numbered 10, after V lost 7 bases and J lost 8 bases. CDR3 DNA: TGTGCCAGCAAAGTGGGCAGGGGGGACGAAAAACTGTTTTTT. The encoded protein is CASKVGRGDEKLFF.

This chain connects TRBV9 to TRBJ1-4; D unresolved. CDR1 SGDLS and CDR2 YYNGEE come from the germline V gene. The CDR3 covers 16 residues. V was cut by 2 bases and J by 7 bases, with 18 bases left in between. The CDR3 bases are TGTGCCAGCAGCGTTGACCCGTTGGGCGGGGTTGAAAAACTGTTTTTT. This encodes CASSVDPLGGVEKLFF. The full variable domain, rest sourced from reference TRBV9 and TRBJ1-4, is DSGVTQTPKHLITATGQRVTLRCSPRSGDLSVYWYQQSLDQGLQFLIQYYNGEERAKGNILERFSAQQFPDLHSELNLSSLELGDSALYFCASSVDPLGGVEKLFFGSGTQLSVL.

The chain is built from TRBV7-8 and TRBJ1-5; 7 bases line up with TRBD1. Germline-derived CDR1 and CDR2 are SGHVS and FQNEAQ. The CDR3 consists of 14 residues. Trimming took 1 base from V and 11 from J; bases not matched to a gene: 8. CDR3 in DNA: TGTGCCAGCAGCTTAGTAGGTCAGGGGGAGACCCAGCATTTT. This encodes CASSLVGQGETQHF.

The V and J genes are TRBV18 and TRBJ2-1, with D possibly TRBD1 on 5 matching bases. Germline V lookup: CDR1 KGHSH, CDR2 LQKENI. CDR3 length equals 17 residues. Trimming took 2 bases from V and 0 from J, leaving 14 bases between them. The CDR3 here is CASSPDPGPSSYNEQFF. The CDR3 bases are TGTGCCAGCTCACCAGACCCAGGGCCGAGCTCCTACAATGAGCAGTTCTTC.

The chain joins TRBV7-8 to TRBJ2-5; D unresolved. This CDR3 has 13 residues. Germline CDR1 reads SGHVS; CDR2 reads FQNEAQ. V lost 5 bases and J lost 5, with 12 bases in between. The CDR3 reads CASSRSERETQYF. CDR3 bases: TGTGCCAGCAGCCGGTCGGAGAGGGAGACCCAGTACTTC.

The chain links TRBV2 to TRBJ2-6, with D possibly matching TRBD1 (6 bases). From germline, CDR1 is SNHLY and CDR2 FYNNEI. The CDR3 spans 15 residues. V was pared by 2 bases and J by 2 bases, with 7 bases between. The DNA for the CDR3 is TGTGCCAGCAGTGAACAGGGGCCTGGGGCCAACGTCCTGACTTTC. Translating gives CASSEQGPGANVLTF.

This rearrangement joins TRBV3-1 (or the pseudogene TRBV3-2) to TRBJ1-6; D possibly corresponds to TRBD1 (6 bases). Germline lookup yields CDR1 LGHDT and CDR2 YNNKEL (reference sequence). The CDR3 length is 13 residues. Trimming removed 1 base at V and 16 bases at J, with 14 bases between. In nucleotides, the CDR3 is TGTGCCAGCAGCCAAGTCGTTGGGACACTTCTCCACTTT. This encodes CASSQVVGTLLHF.

Remarks on this clone: Other DNA sequences in this sample translate to the same CDR3. This chain connects TRBV7-9 to TRBJ1-1, with no clear D. The germline V gene encodes CDR1 SEHNR and CDR2 FQNEAQ (reference sequence). The ends were cut back, 6 bases at V and 1 base at J, with 9 bases in the middle. CDR3 length equals 13 residues. The CDR3 reads CASSPSGNTEAFF. CDR3 DNA: TGTGCCAGCAGTCCTAGCGGGAACACTGAAGCTTTCTTT.

This chain uses TRBV5-1 with TRBJ2-3, with D possibly matching TRBD2 (6 bases). The germline CDR1 and CDR2 sequences are SGHRS and YFSETQ. Between the trimmed V and J ends, which lost 4 bases and 3 bases, there was a span of 9 bases. The CDR3 extends over 13 amino acids. The CDR3 region is CASSTGGTDTQYF. The CDR3 bases are TGCGCCAGCAGCACCGGAGGGACAGATACGCAGTATTTT.

V and J are TRBV5-5 and TRBJ1-6; 9 bases map to TRBD1. The germline CDR1 and CDR2 sequences are SGHKS and YYEKEE (reference sequence). The length of the CDR3 is 15 residues. The V and J ends lost 4 bases and 8 bases, in that order; junction bases with no gene match: 7. The CDR3 bases are TGTGCCAGCAGCCTATGGACAGGGGTAGATTCACCCCTCCACTTT. Residues: CASSLWTGVDSPLHF.

V is TRBV11-3 and J is TRBJ1-5; D not certain. The CDR3 length is 14 residues. The V and J ends lost 2 bases and 2 bases respectively, with 7 bases between them. Germline V gene sequence: CDR1 SGHNT, CDR2 YENEEA. CDR3 sequence reads: CASSLSGGNQPQHF. The DNA of the CDR3 is TGTGCCAGCAGCTTATCGGGAGGCAATCAGCCCCAGCATTTT.

The V and J genes are TRBV19 and TRBJ1-2, with TRBD1 matching over 8 bases. CDR3 size: 14 residues. After removal of 7 bases from V and 2 bases from J, the junction contained 6 bases not matched to a gene. Germline V gene data show CDR1 as LNHDA and CDR2 as SQIVND (reference sequence). CDR3 sequence: CASNLYRGNYGYTF. The CDR3 coding sequence is TGTGCCAGTAACCTGTACAGGGGGAACTATGGCTACACCTTC. The full variable domain, completed using reference TRBV19 and TRBJ1-2, is DGGITQSPKYLFRKEGQNVTLSCEQNLNHDAMYWYRQDPGQGLRLIYYSQIVNDFQKGDIAEGYSVSREKKESFPLTVTSAQKNPTAFYLCASNLYRGNYGYTFGSGTRLTVV.

This chain connects TRBV19 to TRBJ2-3; the match to TRBD1 covers 7 bases. The ends lost 6 bases at V and 4 bases at J; junction bases unmatched: 4. The CDR3 extends over 13 amino acids. The germline V gene encodes CDR1 LNHDA and CDR2 SQIVND (reference sequence). This CDR3 is CASSETGPDTQYF. The DNA for the CDR3 is TGTGCCAGTAGCGAGACAGGGCCAGATACGCAGTATTTT.

This rearrangement joins TRBV2 to TRBJ2-1, with 10 bases lining up with TRBD2. The CDR3 length is 15 residues. The V segment lost 10 bases and the J segment 4 bases; nucleotides outside the gene matches: 10. The germline gives CDR1 SNHLY, CDR2 FYNNEI. The CDR3 is CAIILSGGKYNEQFF. CDR3 in DNA: TGTGCCATTATACTTAGCGGGGGGAAATACAATGAGCAGTTCTTC.

V and J are TRBV3-1 (or the pseudogene TRBV3-2) and TRBJ1-6; a weak D match, TRBD1 (5 bases). V was shortened by 4 bases and J by 4 bases, with 8 bases between the two germline ends. This CDR3 region has 14 residues. Germline loops: CDR1 LGHDT, CDR2 YNNKEL (reference sequence). In DNA form, the CDR3 reads TGTGCCAGCAGCCCGACAGCATATAATTCACCCCTCCACTTT. This codes for CASSPTAYNSPLHF.